The clone carrying this TCR beta chain was seen only a few times. The data were obtained in a study of blood T cell repertoires in COVID-19. V lost 4 bases to trimming and J lost 5 bases, with 15 bases between them. The CDR3 is 14 amino acids. Per the germline V gene, CDR1 is SGHRS and CDR2 is YFSETQ. Produced via immunoSEQ multiplex PCR; TCRdb's table is partial and in-frame only. The sample comprises roughly 47,000 clones, roughly 87% of which are singletons, and around 16% rests with the top ten. The sequenced sample was peripheral blood. The chain has TRBV5-1 and TRBJ1-1; D possibly corresponds to TRBD1 (5 bases). The receptor was isolated from a man in his 70s with active COVID-19. The CDR3 protein is CASSPEMGGTEAFF. As DNA, the CDR3 is TGCGCCAGCAGCCCGGAAATGGGGGGAACTGAAGCTTTCTTT. Drawing the rest from reference TRBV5-1 and TRBJ1-1, the complete variable domain is KAGVTQTPRYLIKTRGQQVTLSCSPISGHRSVSWYQQTPGQGLQFLFEYFSETQRNKGNFPGRFSGRQFSNSRSEMNVSTLELGDSALYLCASSPEMGGTEAFFGQGTRLTVV.